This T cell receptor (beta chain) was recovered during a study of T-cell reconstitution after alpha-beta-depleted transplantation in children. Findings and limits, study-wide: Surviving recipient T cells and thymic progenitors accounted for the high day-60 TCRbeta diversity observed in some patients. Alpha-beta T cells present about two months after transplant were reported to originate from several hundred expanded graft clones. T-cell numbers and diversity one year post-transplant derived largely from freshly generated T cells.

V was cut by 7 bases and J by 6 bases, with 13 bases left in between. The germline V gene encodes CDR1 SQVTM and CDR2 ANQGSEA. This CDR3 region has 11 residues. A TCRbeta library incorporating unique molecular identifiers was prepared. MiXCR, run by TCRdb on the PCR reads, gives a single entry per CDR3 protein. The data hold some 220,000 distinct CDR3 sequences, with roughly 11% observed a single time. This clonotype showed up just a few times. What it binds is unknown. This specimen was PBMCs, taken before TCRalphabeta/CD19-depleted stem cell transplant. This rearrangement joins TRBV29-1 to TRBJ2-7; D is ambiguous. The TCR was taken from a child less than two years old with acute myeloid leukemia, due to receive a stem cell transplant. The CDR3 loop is CSGNDGGEQYF. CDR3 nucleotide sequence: TGCAGCGGAAACGACGGTGGCGAGCAGTACTTC.